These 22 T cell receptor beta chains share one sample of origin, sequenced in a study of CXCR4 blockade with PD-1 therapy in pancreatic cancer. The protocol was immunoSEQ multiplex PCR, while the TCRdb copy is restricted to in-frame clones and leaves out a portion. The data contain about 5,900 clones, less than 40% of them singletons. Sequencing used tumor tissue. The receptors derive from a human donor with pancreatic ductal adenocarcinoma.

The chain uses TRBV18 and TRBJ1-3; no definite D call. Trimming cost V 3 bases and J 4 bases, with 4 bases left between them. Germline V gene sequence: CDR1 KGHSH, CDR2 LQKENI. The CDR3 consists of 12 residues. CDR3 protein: CASSPRGNTIYF. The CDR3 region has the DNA TGTGCCAGCTCACCCAGGGGAAACACCATATATTTT.

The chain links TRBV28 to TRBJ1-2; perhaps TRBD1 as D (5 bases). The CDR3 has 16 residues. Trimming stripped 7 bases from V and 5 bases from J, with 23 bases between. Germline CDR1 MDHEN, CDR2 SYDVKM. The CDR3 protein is CASNPPRDARYYGYTF. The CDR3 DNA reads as TGTGCCAGCAACCCCCCCAGGGACGCCAGATATTATGGCTACACCTTC.

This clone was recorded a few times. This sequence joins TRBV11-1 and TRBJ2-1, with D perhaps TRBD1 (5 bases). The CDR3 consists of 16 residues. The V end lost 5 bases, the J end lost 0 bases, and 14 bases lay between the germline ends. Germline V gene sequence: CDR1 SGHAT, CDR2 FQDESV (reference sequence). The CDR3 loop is CASSPQGTGSYNEQFF. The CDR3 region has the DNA TGTGCCAGCAGCCCCCAGGGAACAGGCTCCTACAATGAGCAGTTCTTC.

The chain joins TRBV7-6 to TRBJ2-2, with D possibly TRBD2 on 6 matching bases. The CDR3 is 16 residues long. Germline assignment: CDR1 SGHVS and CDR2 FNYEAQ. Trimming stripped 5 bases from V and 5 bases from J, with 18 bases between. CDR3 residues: CASSQEPGARTGELFF. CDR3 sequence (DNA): TGTGCCAGCAGCCAAGAGCCGGGAGCGAGGACCGGGGAGCTGTTTTTT.

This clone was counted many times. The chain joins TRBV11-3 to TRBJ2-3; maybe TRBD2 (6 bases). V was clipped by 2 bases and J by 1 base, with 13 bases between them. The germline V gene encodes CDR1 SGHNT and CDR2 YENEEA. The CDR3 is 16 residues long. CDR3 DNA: TGTGCCAGCAGCTTATTATTACCTAGCGGCACAGATACGCAGTATTTT. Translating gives CASSLLLPSGTDTQYF.

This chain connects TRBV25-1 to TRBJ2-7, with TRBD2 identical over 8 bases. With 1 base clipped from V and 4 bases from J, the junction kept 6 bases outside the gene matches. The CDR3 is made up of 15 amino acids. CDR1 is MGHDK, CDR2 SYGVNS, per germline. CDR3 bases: TGTGCCAGCAGTGAATCTGGGCGGGAGGCTTACGAGCAGTACTTC. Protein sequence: CASSESGREAYEQYF.

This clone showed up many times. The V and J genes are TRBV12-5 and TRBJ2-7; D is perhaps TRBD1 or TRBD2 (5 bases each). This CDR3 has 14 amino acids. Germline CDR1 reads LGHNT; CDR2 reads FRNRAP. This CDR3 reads CASTPGNRLHEQYF. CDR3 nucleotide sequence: TGTGCCAGCACCCCCGGGAACAGGCTCCACGAGCAGTACTTC.

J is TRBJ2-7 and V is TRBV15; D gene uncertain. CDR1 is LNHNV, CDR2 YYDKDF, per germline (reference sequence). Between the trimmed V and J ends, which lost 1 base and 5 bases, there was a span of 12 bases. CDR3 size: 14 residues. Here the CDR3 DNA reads TGTGCCACCAGCAGAGTGGTTAGGATGGACGAGCAGTACTTC. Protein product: CATSRVVRMDEQYF.

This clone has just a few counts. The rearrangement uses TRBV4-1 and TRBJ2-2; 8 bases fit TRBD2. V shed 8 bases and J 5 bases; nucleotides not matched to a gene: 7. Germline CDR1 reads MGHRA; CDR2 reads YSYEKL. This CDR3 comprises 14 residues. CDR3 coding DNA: TGCGCCAGCTCCGGGAGGGAACATACCGGGGAGCTGTTTTTT. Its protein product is CASSGREHTGELFF.

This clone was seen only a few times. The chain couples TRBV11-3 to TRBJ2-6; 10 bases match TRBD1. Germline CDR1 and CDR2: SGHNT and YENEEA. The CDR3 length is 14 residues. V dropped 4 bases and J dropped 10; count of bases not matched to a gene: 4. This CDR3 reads CASSSQGQGNVLTF. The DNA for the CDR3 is TGTGCCAGCAGCTCCCAGGGACAGGGGAACGTCCTGACTTTC.

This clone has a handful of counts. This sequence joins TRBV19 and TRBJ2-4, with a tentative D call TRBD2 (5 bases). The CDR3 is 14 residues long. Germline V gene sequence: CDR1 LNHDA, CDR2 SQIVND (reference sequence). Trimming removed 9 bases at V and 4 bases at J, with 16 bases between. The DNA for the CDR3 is TGTGCCAGCGCCCTCGGGATTTCGAAAAACATTCAGTACTTC. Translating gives CASALGISKNIQYF.

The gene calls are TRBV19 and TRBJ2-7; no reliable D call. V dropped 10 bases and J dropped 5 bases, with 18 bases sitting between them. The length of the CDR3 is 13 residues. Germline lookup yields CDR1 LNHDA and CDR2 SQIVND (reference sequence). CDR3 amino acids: CATRGPSTNEQYF. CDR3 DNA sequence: TGTGCCACCCGAGGACCCAGCACTAACGAGCAGTACTTC.

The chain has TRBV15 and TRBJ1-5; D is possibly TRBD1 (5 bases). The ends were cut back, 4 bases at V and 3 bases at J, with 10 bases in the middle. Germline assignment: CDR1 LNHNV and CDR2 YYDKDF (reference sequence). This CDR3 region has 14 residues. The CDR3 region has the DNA TGTGCCACCAGCATTTCGGACAACAATCAGCCCCAGCATTTT. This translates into CATSISDNNQPQHF.

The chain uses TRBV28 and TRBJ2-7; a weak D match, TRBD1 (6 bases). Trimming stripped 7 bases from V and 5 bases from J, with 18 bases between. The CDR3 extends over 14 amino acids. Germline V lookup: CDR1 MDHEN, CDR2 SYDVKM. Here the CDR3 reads CASTETGWRNEQYF. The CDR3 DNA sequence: TGTGCCAGCACTGAAACAGGGTGGAGGAACGAGCAGTACTTC. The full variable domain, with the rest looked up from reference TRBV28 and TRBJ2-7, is DVKVTQSSRYLVKRTGEKVFLECVQDMDHENMFWYRQDPGLGLRLIYFSYDVKMKEKGDIPEGYSVSREKKERFSLILESASTNQTSMYLCASTETGWRNEQYFGPGTRLTVT.

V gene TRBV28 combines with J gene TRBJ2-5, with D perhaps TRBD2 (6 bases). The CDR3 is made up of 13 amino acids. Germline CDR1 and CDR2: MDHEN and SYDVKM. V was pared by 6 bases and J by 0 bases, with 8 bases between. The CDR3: CASSLADQETQYF. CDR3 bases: TGTGCCAGCAGCTTAGCGGACCAAGAGACCCAGTACTTC. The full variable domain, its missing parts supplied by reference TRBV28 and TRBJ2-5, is DVKVTQSSRYLVKRTGEKVFLECVQDMDHENMFWYRQDPGLGLRLIYFSYDVKMKEKGDIPEGYSVSREKKERFSLILESASTNQTSMYLCASSLADQETQYFGPGTRLLVL.

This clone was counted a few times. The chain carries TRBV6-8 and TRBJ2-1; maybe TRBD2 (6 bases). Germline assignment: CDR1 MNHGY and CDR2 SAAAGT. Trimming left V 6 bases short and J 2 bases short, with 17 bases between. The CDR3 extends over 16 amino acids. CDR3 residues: CASRTSPSATYNEQFF. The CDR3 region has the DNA TGTGCCAGCAGAACGTCGCCTAGCGCAACCTACAATGAGCAGTTCTTC.

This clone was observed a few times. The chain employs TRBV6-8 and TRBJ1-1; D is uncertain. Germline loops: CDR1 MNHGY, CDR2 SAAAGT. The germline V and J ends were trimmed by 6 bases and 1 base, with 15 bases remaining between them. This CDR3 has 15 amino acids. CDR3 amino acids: CASRAWVGGNTEAFF. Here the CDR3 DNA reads TGTGCCAGCAGGGCTTGGGTCGGAGGGAACACTGAAGCTTTCTTT.

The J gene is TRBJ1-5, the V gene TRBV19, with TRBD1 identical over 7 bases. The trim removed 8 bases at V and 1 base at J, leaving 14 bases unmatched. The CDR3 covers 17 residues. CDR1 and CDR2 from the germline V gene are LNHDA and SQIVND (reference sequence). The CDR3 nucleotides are TGTGCCAGTCGACCGACAGGGACCCCGGGGAGCAATCAGCCCCAGCATTTT. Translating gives CASRPTGTPGSNQPQHF.

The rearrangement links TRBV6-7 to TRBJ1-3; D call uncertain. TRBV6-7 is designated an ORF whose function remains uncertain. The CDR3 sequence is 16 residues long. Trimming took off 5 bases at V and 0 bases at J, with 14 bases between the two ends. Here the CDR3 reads CASSEAALSSGNTIYF. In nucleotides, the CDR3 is TGTGCCAGCAGTGAAGCCGCTTTGAGCTCTGGAAACACCATATATTTT.

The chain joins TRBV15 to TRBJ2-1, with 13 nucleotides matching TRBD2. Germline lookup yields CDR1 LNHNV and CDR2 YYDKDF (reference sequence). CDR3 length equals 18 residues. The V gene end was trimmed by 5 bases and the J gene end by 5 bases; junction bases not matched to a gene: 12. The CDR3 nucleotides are TGTGCCACCAGCCCCCGGACTAGCGGGAGTCTTGGGCACAATGAGCAGTTCTTC. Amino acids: CATSPRTSGSLGHNEQFF.

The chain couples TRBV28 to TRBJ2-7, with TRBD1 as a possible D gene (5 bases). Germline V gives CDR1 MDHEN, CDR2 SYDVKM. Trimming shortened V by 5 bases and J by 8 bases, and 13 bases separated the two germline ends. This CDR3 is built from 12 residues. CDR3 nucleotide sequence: TGTGCCAGCAGTCCGCAGGTGGACAAGCAGTACTTC. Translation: CASSPQVDKQYF. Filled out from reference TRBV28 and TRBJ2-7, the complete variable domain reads DVKVTQSSRYLVKRTGEKVFLECVQDMDHENMFWYRQDPGLGLRLIYFSYDVKMKEKGDIPEGYSVSREKKERFSLILESASTNQTSMYLCASSPQVDKQYFGPGTRLTVT.

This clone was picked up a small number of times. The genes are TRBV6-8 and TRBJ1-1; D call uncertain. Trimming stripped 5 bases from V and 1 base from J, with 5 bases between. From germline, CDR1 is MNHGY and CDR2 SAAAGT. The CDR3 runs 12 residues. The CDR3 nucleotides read TGTGCCAGCAGTAGACAGAACACTGAAGCTTTCTTT. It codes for CASSRQNTEAFF.